The rows below give T cell receptor beta chains drawn from one sample of a study of T cells expressing NK-cell markers. TCRdb reprocessed the 5' RACE reads and reports one entry per CDR3 protein, with no DNA. The sample table includes some 600,000 distinct CDR3 sequences. The sequenced material came from blood T cells: a sorted CD56 or NKG2C T cell subset, CD4+ or CD8+ T cells, or bulk PBMC T cells (not recorded which). These receptors all come from a man younger than 35 in good health. Each CDR3 is given with its conserved first and last residue.

v_call	j_call	cdr3_aa
TRBV4-3	TRBJ1-2	CASSHGSRGGMDGYTF
TRBV12-3/TRBV12-4	TRBJ1-5	CASTGGGGGSQPQHF
TRBV5-1	TRBJ2-7	CASYEFSYEQYF
TRBV5-1	TRBJ2-1	CASSLGQAYNEQFF
TRBV27	TRBJ2-2	CASSFRSTGELFF
TRBV7-8	TRBJ2-7	CASSPPTASYEQYF
TRBV7-9	TRBJ1-1	CASSANRGLNTEAFF
TRBV20-1	TRBJ2-7	CSARWDRDEQYF
TRBV6-2/TRBV6-3	TRBJ2-7	CASTKDRVSSYEQYF
TRBV4-2	TRBJ2-3	CASSPHQREADTQYF
TRBV29-1	TRBJ1-2	CSVGLGVGDGYTF
TRBV18	TRBJ1-1	CASSSRQANMNTEAFF
TRBV6-1	TRBJ2-3	CASSRGQGALTDTQYF
TRBV6-1	TRBJ2-1	CANRVAGSYNEQFF
TRBV5-1	TRBJ1-1	CASSKTVRVTENTEAFF
TRBV30	TRBJ1-4	CAWTSLGGGKLFF
TRBV29-1	TRBJ1-2	CSVEDGGRGYTF
TRBV6-1	TRBJ2-1	CASSATGTLNEQFF
TRBV9	TRBJ2-5	CASSLSTSGTGTQYF
TRBV4-1	TRBJ1-2	CASSPEGEGYGYTF
TRBV7-6	TRBJ2-7	CASSGSDKSNEQYF
TRBV12-3/TRBV12-4	TRBJ2-3	CASSYGTPSTDTQYF
TRBV7-9	TRBJ1-1	CASSLGGLEAFF